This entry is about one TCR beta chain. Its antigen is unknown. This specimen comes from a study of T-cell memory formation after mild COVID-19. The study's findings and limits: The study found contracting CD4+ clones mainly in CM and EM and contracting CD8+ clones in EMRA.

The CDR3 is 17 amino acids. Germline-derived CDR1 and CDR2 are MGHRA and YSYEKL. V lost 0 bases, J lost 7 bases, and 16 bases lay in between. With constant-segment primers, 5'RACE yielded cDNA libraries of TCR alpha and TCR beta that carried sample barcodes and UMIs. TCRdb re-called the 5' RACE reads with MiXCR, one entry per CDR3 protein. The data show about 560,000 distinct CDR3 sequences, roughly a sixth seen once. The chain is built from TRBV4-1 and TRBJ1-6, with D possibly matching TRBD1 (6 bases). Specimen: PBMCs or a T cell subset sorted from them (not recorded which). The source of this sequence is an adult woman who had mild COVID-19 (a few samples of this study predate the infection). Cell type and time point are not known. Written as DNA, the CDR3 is TGCGCCAGCAGCCAAGATATGGCAGGGGCCTTCAATTCACCCCTCCACTTT. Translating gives CASSQDMAGAFNSPLHF.